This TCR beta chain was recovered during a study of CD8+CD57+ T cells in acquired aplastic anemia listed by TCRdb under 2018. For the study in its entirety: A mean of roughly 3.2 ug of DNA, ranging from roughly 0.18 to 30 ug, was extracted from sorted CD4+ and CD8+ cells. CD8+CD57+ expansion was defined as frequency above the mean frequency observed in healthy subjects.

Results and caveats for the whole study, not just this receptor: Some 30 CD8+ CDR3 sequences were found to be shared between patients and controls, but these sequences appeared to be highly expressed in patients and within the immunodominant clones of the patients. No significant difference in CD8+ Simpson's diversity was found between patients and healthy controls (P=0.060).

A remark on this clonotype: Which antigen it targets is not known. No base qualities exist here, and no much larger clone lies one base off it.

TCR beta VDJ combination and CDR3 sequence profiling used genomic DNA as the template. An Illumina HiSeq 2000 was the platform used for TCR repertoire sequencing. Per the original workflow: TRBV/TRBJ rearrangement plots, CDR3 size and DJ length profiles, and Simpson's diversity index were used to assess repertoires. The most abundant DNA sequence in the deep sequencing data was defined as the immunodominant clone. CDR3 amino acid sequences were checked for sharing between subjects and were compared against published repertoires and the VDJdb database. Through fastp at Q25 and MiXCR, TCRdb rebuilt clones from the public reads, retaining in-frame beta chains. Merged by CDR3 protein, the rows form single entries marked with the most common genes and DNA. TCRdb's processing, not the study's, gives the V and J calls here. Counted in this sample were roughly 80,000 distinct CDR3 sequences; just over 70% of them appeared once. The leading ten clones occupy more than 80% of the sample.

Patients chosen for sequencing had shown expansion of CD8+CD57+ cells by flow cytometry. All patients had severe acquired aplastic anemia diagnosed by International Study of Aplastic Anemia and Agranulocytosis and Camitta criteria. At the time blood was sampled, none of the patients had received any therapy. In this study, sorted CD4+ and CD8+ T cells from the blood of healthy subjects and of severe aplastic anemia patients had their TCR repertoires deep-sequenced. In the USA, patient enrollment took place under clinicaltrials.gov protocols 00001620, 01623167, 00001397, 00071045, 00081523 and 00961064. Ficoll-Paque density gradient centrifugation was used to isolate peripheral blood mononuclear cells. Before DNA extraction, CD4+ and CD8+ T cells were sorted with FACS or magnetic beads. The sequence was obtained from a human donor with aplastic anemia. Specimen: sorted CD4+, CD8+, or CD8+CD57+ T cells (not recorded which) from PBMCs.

The nucleotides are TGTGCCAGCAGTGAGACGGGGCGTCAAGCTTTCTTT. It translates as CASSETGRQAFF. This chain is built from TRBV2 and TRBJ1-1, with TRBD1 perhaps the D gene, on 5 matching bases. V lost 3 bases and J lost 9 bases; the stretch between them is 11 bases long. The CDR3 numbers 12 residues from cysteine through phenylalanine. CDR3 DNA is the only sequence kept; it has 36 bases, read in frame from the first base. The germline V gene specifies SNHLY as CDR1 and FYNNEI as CDR2.